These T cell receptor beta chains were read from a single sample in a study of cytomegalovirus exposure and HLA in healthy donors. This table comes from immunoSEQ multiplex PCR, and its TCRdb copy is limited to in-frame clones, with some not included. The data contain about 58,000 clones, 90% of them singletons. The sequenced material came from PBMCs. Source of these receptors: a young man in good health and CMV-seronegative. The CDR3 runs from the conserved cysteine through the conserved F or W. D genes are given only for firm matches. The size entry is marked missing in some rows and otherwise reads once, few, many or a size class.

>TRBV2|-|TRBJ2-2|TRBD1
CASSEVGRGISGELFF
TGTGCCAGCAGTGAGGTGGGCAGGGGGATCTCCGGGGAGCTGTTTTTT
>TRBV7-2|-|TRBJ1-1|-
CASASPGVTGNTEAFF
TGTGCCAGCGCGTCACCGGGGGTTACGGGGAACACTGAAGCTTTCTTT
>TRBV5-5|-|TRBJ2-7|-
CASSLYGDSYEQYF
TGTGCCAGCAGCTTGTACGGGGACTCCTACGAGCAGTACTTC
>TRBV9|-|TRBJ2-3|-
CASSVGGRGGTDTQYF
TGTGCCAGCAGCGTAGGAGGGAGGGGGGGCACAGATACGCAGTATTTT
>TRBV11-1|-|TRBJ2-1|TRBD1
CASSHTFSDRVYNEQFF
TGTGCCAGCAGCCACACCTTTTCGGACAGGGTATACAATGAGCAGTTCTTC
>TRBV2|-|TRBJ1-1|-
CASTQVSNTEAFF
TGTGCCAGCACGCAGGTCTCGAACACTGAAGCTTTCTTT
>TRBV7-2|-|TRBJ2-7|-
CASSLGLSSYEQYF
TGTGCCAGCAGCTTAGGACTCAGCTCCTACGAGCAGTACTTC
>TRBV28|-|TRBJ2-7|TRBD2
CASSLGGRESYEQYF
TGTGCCAGCAGTTTGGGCGGGAGGGAATCCTACGAGCAGTACTTC
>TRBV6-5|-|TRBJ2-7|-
CASSYILWQYF
TGTGCCAGCAGTTATATACTTTGGCAGTACTTC
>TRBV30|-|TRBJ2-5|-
CAWSVGVLETQYF
TGTGCCTGGAGCGTGGGCGTCCTGGAGACCCAGTACTTC
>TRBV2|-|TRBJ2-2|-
CASSPYTGELFF
TGTGCCAGCAGTCCCTACACCGGGGAGCTGTTTTTT
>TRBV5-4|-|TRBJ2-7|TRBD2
CASSTVKAGGPGYEQYF
TGTGCCAGCAGCACCGTAAAAGCGGGAGGGCCCGGATACGAGCAGTACTTC
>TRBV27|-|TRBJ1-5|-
CASSRQDSNQPQHF
TGTGCCAGCAGTAGACAGGATAGCAATCAGCCCCAGCATTTT
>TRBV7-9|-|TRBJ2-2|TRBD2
CASSSPGLAGPWDTGELFF
TGTGCCAGCAGCTCCCCGGGACTAGCGGGGCCTTGGGACACCGGGGAGCTGTTTTTT
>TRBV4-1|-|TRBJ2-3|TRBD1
CASLGQTDTQYF
TGCGCCTCCTTGGGACAGACCGATACGCAGTATTTT
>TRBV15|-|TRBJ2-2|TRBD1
CATSRQGAKTGELFF
TGTGCCACCAGCCGACAGGGGGCAAAAACCGGGGAGCTGTTTTTT
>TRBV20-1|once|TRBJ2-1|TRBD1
CSALQGAEEFF
TGCAGTGCGTTACAGGGGGCGGAGGAGTTCTTC
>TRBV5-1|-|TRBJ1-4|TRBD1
CASSLEKDRPGNEKLFF
TGCGCCAGCAGCTTGGAAAAGGACAGGCCGGGAAATGAAAAACTGTTTTTT
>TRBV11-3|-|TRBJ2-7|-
CASSFEEVSYEQYF
TGTGCCAGCAGCTTTGAGGAGGTCTCCTACGAGCAGTACTTC
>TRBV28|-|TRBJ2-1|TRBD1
CASSLFRTGGDEQFF
TGTGCCAGCAGTTTATTCAGGACAGGGGGTGATGAGCAGTTCTTC
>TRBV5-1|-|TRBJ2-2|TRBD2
CASSPTSGPTGGELFF
TGCGCCAGCAGCCCTACTAGCGGCCCCACGGGTGGGGAGCTGTTTTTT
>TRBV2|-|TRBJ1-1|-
CASTLTVEGTESFF
TGTGCCAGCACCTTGACCGTTGAGGGAACGGAATCTTTCTTT
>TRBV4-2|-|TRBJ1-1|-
CASSQRENTEAFF
TGTGCCAGCAGCCAGAGAGAGAACACTGAAGCTTTCTTT